The 7 T cell receptor beta chains below were found in one sample sequenced in a study of CD8+ T cells in alopecia areata. Researchers sorted pooled cutaneous lymph node cells on the basis of CD4, CD8alpha, NKG2D, NKG2ACE and other markers. After isolation, RNA underwent reverse transcription to generate cDNA as the sequencing template. Profiled with immunoSEQ multiplex PCR; TCRdb holds only in-frame clones, not every one. Listed for the sample are approximately 280,000 clones, none seen a single time. Sequencing used CD4+ T cells sorted from a lymph node. The receptors shown here come from a C3H/HeJ mouse with alopecia areata. This line is of MHC haplotype H2-k.

This clone was observed a handful of times. Genes and germline come from the mouse. The CDR3 goes on 4 residues after the read ends, and that part is filled in from the germline J gene. V usage is TRBV13-2 and J usage is TRBJ1-1; a weak D match, TRBD1 (6 bases). The CDR3 is 11 amino acids. Germline lookup yields CDR1 NNHNN and CDR2 SYGAGS (reference sequence). The CDR3 here is CASGYRAEVFF. CDR3 DNA (partial): TGTGCCAGCGGGTACAGGGCA.

This clone was seen a handful of times. Any gene name here is a mouse gene name. The read terminates 4 residues ahead of where the CDR3 ends, so the germline J gene completes it. This same CDR3 is encoded by further DNA sequences in the sample. This sequence joins TRBV5 and TRBJ1-1, with 9 bases that match TRBD1. The CDR3 consists of 14 residues. V lost 3 bases to trimming and J lost 4 bases; unmatched junction nucleotides: 3. CDR1 is LGHNA, CDR2 YNLKQL, per germline (reference sequence). The part of the CDR3 DNA that was read is TGTGCCAGCAGCCAGGGACAGGGATTCACA. Translating it yields CASSQGQGFT. The entire CDR3 protein is CASSQGQGFTEVFF.

As concerns this clone: The DNA is omitted, as the CDR3 cannot be located on it reliably, and the CDR3 follows TCRdb's listing. Gene and germline names: mouse. The J gene is TRBJ2-1, the V gene TRBV23; the DNA was not compared with TRBD1, the D call given in the table. Germline V CDR1 and CDR2: KGHTA, FQNQQP. Including both end residues, the CDR3 is 18 amino acids long. The CDR3 is CAPAVNRGRGEDYAEQFF.

This clone has more than one count but fewer than ten. Mouse names are used for the genes. Read coverage stops 4 residues before the CDR3 terminus; the germline J gene supplies the remainder. The chain joins TRBV19 to TRBJ2-5; TRBD1 aligns across 7 bases. Germline V gene lookup returns CDR1 FNHDT and CDR2 SITEND (reference sequence). The junction had 6 bases not matched to a gene; V was cut back by 6 bases and J by 2 bases. CDR3 length equals 14 residues. CDR3 DNA (partial): TGTGCCAGCAACCGACAGGGACGCCAAGAC. Its protein product is CASNRQGRQD. In full, the CDR3 is CASNRQGRQDTQYF.

This clone was detected a few times. The gene names given are mouse names. The read falls 4 residues short of the CDR3 end, and the missing part is taken from the germline J gene. This same CDR3 is encoded by further DNA sequences in the sample. This chain connects TRBV5 to TRBJ2-1, with 9 bases aligning to TRBD2. J lost 1 base, V lost 3 bases, and 4 bases had no gene match. There are 16 residues in the CDR3. Germline CDR1 and CDR2: LGHNA and YNLKQL (reference sequence). This CDR3 reads CASSHQTGGNYAEQFF. The DNA read from the CDR3 is TGTGCCAGCAGCCACCAAACTGGGGGGAACTATGCT.

This clone was picked up a small number of times. The genes are named according to mouse. Read data end 4 residues before the CDR3 end; the end is taken from the germline J gene. The sample holds other DNA sequences that translate to the same CDR3. V gene TRBV1 combines with J gene TRBJ2-1; 10 bases align to TRBD2. There are 15 residues in the CDR3. Germline V gene sequence: CDR1 NSQYPW, CDR2 LRSPGD (reference sequence). The DNA read from the CDR3 is TGCACCTGCAGTGCAGATCTGCTGGGGGGGCCT. Translating gives CTCSADLLGGP. Given in full, the CDR3 is CTCSADLLGGPEQFF.

This clone was counted a few times. The gene symbols are mouse symbols. The missing CDR3 end, 4 residues past where the read stops, is filled in from the germline J gene. The chain joins TRBV13-3 to TRBJ2-3; 9 nucleotides line up with TRBD2. V was clipped by 5 bases and J by 0 bases; unmatched bases: 4. This CDR3 has 15 residues. Germline-derived CDR1 and CDR2 are NNHDY and SYVADS. The CDR3 bases that were read are TGTGCCAGCAGGTGGACTGGGGTTAGTGCAGAA. Protein sequence: CASRWTGVSAE. The whole CDR3 is CASRWTGVSAETLYF.